This TCR beta chain was recovered during a study of T-cell memory formation after mild COVID-19. This clonotype was seen a handful of times. Via MiXCR, TCRdb re-called the 5' RACE reads, giving one row per CDR3 protein. The sample comprises 200,000 or so distinct CDR3 sequences, more than 8% of which are singletons, and around 3.3% rests with the top ten. The V gene's germline CDR1 is DFQATT and CDR2 SNEGSKA (reference sequence). This CDR3 contains 15 residues. Losses at the gene ends were 5 bases for V and 2 bases for J; bases not matched to a gene: 8. This TCR was sampled from a man younger than 35 who had mild COVID-19 (a few samples of this study predate the infection). Cell type and time point are not known. The rearrangement joins TRBV20-1 to TRBJ2-7; 11 bases line up with TRBD1. The sample consisted of PBMCs or a T cell subset sorted from them (not recorded which). The CDR3 loop reads CSARRGTGGTYEQYF. The CDR3, as DNA: TGCAGTGCTCGTCGTGGGACAGGGGGTACCTACGAGCAGTACTTC.